Presented here are 32 T cell receptor beta chains from one specimen sequenced in a study of cytomegalovirus exposure and HLA in healthy donors. Assay used: immunoSEQ multiplex PCR; TCRdb lists only in-frame clones, some missing. This sample yields 220,000 or so clones, of which around 87% are seen a single time; roughly 2% belongs to the top ten. Input material: PBMCs. Receptors were obtained from a woman younger than 30 in good health and CMV-seropositive.

This chain joins TRBV19 and TRBJ2-7; 9 bases agree with TRBD1. From germline, CDR1 is LNHDA and CDR2 SQIVND (reference sequence). Germline trimming cut 4 bases from V and 6 bases from J; bases unmatched to any gene: 10. This CDR3 contains 15 residues. CDR3 sequence (DNA): TGTGCCAGTAGTAGAACCGGGACAGGGATGGGCGAGCAGTACTTC. This sequence encodes CASSRTGTGMGEQYF.

This clone was picked up one time. The rearrangement joins TRBV30 to TRBJ2-1, with TRBD2 identical over 11 bases. The J segment lost 4 bases and the V segment lost 2 bases, leaving 1 base of the junction unmatched. The CDR3 covers 14 residues. Germline lookup yields CDR1 GTSNPN and CDR2 SVGIG (reference sequence). The CDR3 DNA reads as TGTGCCTGGAGTAGGACTAGCGGGTACAATGAGCAGTTCTTC. Translation: CAWSRTSGYNEQFF.

V and J are TRBV7-8 and TRBJ1-3; D may be TRBD1 (5 bases). This CDR3 contains 16 residues. Germline V gene sequence: CDR1 SGHVS, CDR2 FQNEAQ. V lost 5 bases to trimming and J lost 0 bases, with 14 bases between them. The CDR3 reads CASSATQGYSGNTIYF. For the CDR3, the DNA is TGTGCCAGCAGCGCCACGCAGGGCTACTCTGGAAACACCATATATTTT. Filled out from reference TRBV7-8 and TRBJ1-3, the complete variable domain reads GAGVSQSPRYKVAKRGQDVALRCDPISGHVSLFWYQQALGQGPEFLTYFQNEAQLDKSGLPSDRFFAERPEGSVSTLKIQRTQQEDSAVYLCASSATQGYSGNTIYFGEGSWLTVV.

This chain uses TRBV5-1 with TRBJ1-1; D uncertain. CDR1 is SGHRS, CDR2 YFSETQ, per germline. CDR3 length: 15 amino acids. V was clipped by 0 bases and J by 2 bases, with 11 bases between them. In DNA, the CDR3 is TGCGCCAGCAGCTTGGCCGGTGAATTTAACACTGAAGCTTTCTTT. It is translated as CASSLAGEFNTEAFF.

The chain uses TRBV6-1 and TRBJ1-5; no reliable D call. This CDR3 has 13 residues. V was shortened by 3 bases and J by 6 bases, with 9 bases between the two germline ends. CDR1 is MNHNS, CDR2 SASEGT, per germline. In DNA, the CDR3 is TGTGCCAGCAGTGAGTATGGCAGTCAGCCCCAGCATTTT. Translating gives CASSEYGSQPQHF.

The chain has TRBV2 and TRBJ1-4; D is undetermined. V lost 6 bases to trimming and J lost 3 bases, with 20 bases between them. CDR1 and CDR2 (germline): SNHLY, FYNNEI. CDR3 length: 17 residues. CDR3 nucleotides: TGTGCCAGCAGCAGAAATCTGTGGAGGGCCTCTAATGAAAAACTGTTTTTT. It is translated as CASSRNLWRASNEKLFF.

This clone appeared a single time. This chain links TRBV5-1 with TRBJ2-5; 7 bases line up with TRBD2. J lost 2 bases, V lost 2 bases, and 3 bases had no gene match. Looked up from germline, CDR1 is SGHRS and CDR2 is YFSETQ. The CDR3 totals 14 residues. CDR3 sequence: CASSFQAGQETQYF. The CDR3 DNA sequence: TGCGCCAGCAGCTTTCAAGCGGGACAAGAGACCCAGTACTTC. The full variable domain, its missing parts supplied by reference TRBV5-1 and TRBJ2-5, is KAGVTQTPRYLIKTRGQQVTLSCSPISGHRSVSWYQQTPGQGLQFLFEYFSETQRNKGNFPGRFSGRQFSNSRSEMNVSTLELGDSALYLCASSFQAGQETQYFGPGTRLLVL.

V usage is TRBV11-2 and J usage is TRBJ2-1; 8 bases are a match to TRBD1. Trimming at V came to 8 bases and at J to 4 bases, leaving 4 bases not matched to a gene. The CDR3 loop spans 13 amino acids. Germline CDR1 is SGHAT and CDR2 is FQNNGV. This CDR3 is CASCRDRYNEQFF. In nucleotides, the CDR3 is TGTGCCAGCTGCCGGGACAGGTACAATGAGCAGTTCTTC.

This sequence joins TRBV25-1 and TRBJ2-2; tentative D call: TRBD1 (5 bases). From germline, CDR1 is MGHDK and CDR2 SYGVNS. CDR3 length: 14 residues. V lost 3 bases and J lost 0, with 5 bases in between. In nucleotides, the CDR3 is TGTGCCAGCAGTGACAGGGCGAACACCGGGGAGCTGTTTTTT. Translation gives CASSDRANTGELFF.

The rearrangement links TRBV29-1 to TRBJ2-3; 7 nucleotides line up with TRBD2. V lost 1 base and J lost 7; bases outside the gene matches: 5. Germline V gene data show CDR1 as SQVTM and CDR2 as ANQGSEA. This CDR3 region has 13 residues. This CDR3 is CSVEGEREYTQYF. The CDR3, as DNA: TGCAGCGTTGAAGGGGAGCGGGAATATACGCAGTATTTT.

The CDR3 protein is CASSSRWDRTALYEQYF. The DNA for the CDR3 is TGTGCCAGCAGTTCGAGGTGGGACAGAACAGCCTTATACGAGCAGTACTTC. This rearrangement joins TRBV2 to TRBJ2-7; 7 bases map to TRBD1. This CDR3 comprises 17 residues. The V gene end was trimmed by 5 bases and the J gene end by 4 bases; junction bases not matched to a gene: 17. CDR1 and CDR2 (germline): SNHLY, FYNNEI.

This chain connects TRBV10-1 to TRBJ2-3, with a weak D call TRBD1 (5 bases). This CDR3 region has 13 residues. The V gene lost 6 bases and the J gene lost 1 base, with 8 bases spanning the gap. The germline gives CDR1 WNHNN, CDR2 SYGVQD (reference sequence). This CDR3 is CASRGAGTDTQYF. The CDR3 nucleotides are TGCGCCAGCAGAGGGGCCGGCACAGATACGCAGTATTTT.

The V and J genes are TRBV4-1 and TRBJ2-1; D might be TRBD2 (6 bases). Germline CDR1 is MGHRA and CDR2 is YSYEKL. The ends were cut back, 2 bases at V and 0 bases at J, with 14 bases in the middle. CDR3 length equals 17 residues. CDR3 sequence: CASSQSGTPSSYNEQFF. As DNA, the CDR3 is TGCGCCAGCAGCCAATCCGGGACTCCTAGCTCCTACAATGAGCAGTTCTTC.

This clone has just a few counts. The chain employs TRBV7-9 and TRBJ1-1, with D maybe TRBD1 (5 bases). In germline, CDR1 is SEHNR, CDR2 FQNEAQ (reference sequence). Trimming shortened V by 4 bases and J by 1 base, and 13 bases separated the two germline ends. This CDR3 is built from 15 residues. The CDR3 nucleotides are TGTGCCAGCAGCTCCGGCCCTCAGGGGAACACTGAAGCTTTCTTT. This sequence encodes CASSSGPQGNTEAFF.

V is TRBV27 and J is TRBJ1-4, with a possible D match to TRBD1 (6 bases). The V gene's germline CDR1 is MNHEY and CDR2 SMNVEV (reference sequence). The V end lost 5 bases, the J end lost 4 bases, and 11 bases lay between the germline ends. The CDR3 consists of 14 residues. As DNA, the CDR3 is TGTGCCAGCAGTATAACAGGGTATAATGAAAAACTGTTTTTT. Protein product: CASSITGYNEKLFF.

The chain links TRBV27 to TRBJ1-1; 9 positions match TRBD1. Per germline, CDR1 MNHEY and CDR2 SMNVEV (reference sequence). The junction had 14 bases not matched to a gene; V was cut back by 6 bases and J by 0 bases. The CDR3 covers 18 residues. The CDR3 loop reads CASRFIYRGRRVNTEAFF. The DNA of the CDR3 is TGTGCCAGCAGGTTCATTTACAGGGGGCGCAGGGTGAACACTGAAGCTTTCTTT.

This clone showed up just once. V and J are TRBV5-1 and TRBJ1-1; D gene ambiguous. Trimming took off 1 base at V and 3 bases at J, with 7 bases between the two ends. The V gene's germline CDR1 is SGHRS and CDR2 YFSETQ. The CDR3 totals 13 residues. The CDR3 DNA is TGCGCCAGCAGCTTGTTAGTAGACACTGAAGCTTTCTTT. Protein product: CASSLLVDTEAFF.

For the CDR3, the DNA is TGTGCCAGCAGCCCTAGACAGGGACCGGGGGAGCTGTTTTTT. This codes for CASSPRQGPGELFF. The chain couples TRBV7-9 to TRBJ2-2, with 7 bases lining up with TRBD1. This CDR3 is 14 amino acids long. Looked up from germline, CDR1 is SEHNR and CDR2 is FQNEAQ (reference sequence). J lost 8 bases, V lost 5 bases, and 8 bases had no gene match.

V and J are TRBV9 and TRBJ2-1, with 10 nucleotides matching TRBD2. The CDR3 loop spans 15 amino acids. Trimming cost V 4 bases and J 5 bases; bases outside gene matches: 6. CDR1 is SGDLS and CDR2 is YYNGEE in the germline V gene. CDR3 loop: CASSPLAGDNNEQFF. The CDR3 DNA follows: TGTGCCAGCAGCCCGCTAGCGGGAGACAACAATGAGCAGTTCTTC.

Note on this clone: A read error may produce the germline difference seen at one junction end. The V and J genes are TRBV5-6 and TRBJ2-1; 11 positions agree with TRBD2. This CDR3 comprises 15 residues. Germline loops: CDR1 SGHDT, CDR2 YYEEEE. The CDR3 reads CASNLGLAAHNEQFF. The DNA for the CDR3 is TGTGCCAGCAACTTGGGACTAGCGGCTCACAATGAGCAGTTCTTC.

The chain couples TRBV15 to TRBJ2-7; 10 bases are a match to TRBD2. The CDR3 contains 16 residues. CDR1 and CDR2 (germline): LNHNV, YYDKDF (reference sequence). After removal of 5 bases from V and 5 bases from J, the junction contained 12 bases not matched to a gene. CDR3 coding DNA: TGTGCCACCAGCCAGCTGGGAGCGGGAGGGCCTGACGAGCAGTACTTC. Its protein product is CATSQLGAGGPDEQYF.

About this clone itself: Additional DNA sequences in this sample encode the identical CDR3. V is TRBV19 and J is TRBJ2-3, with 8 positions matching TRBD1. Germline CDR1 LNHDA, CDR2 SQIVND (reference sequence). This CDR3 is 15 amino acids long. V shed 1 base, J shed 2 bases, and the junction held 2 bases outside the gene matches. CDR3 nucleotides: TGTGCCAGTAGTATAGGGACAGGGCTCACAGATACGCAGTATTTT. Its translation is CASSIGTGLTDTQYF.

The CDR3 sequence is CARSLGRPPGNEQFF. The CDR3 DNA reads TGTGCCAGAAGCTTGGGCAGGCCACCAGGGAATGAGCAGTTCTTC. The V gene is TRBV5-3, the J gene TRBJ2-1; D is perhaps TRBD1 (5 bases). TRBV5-3 is an ORF, with its function uncertain. The CDR3 consists of 15 residues. V lost 0 bases and J 7 bases, leaving 14 bases between the germline ends.

The genes are TRBV18 and TRBJ1-2; the match to TRBD1 covers 8 bases. Germline CDR1 KGHSH, CDR2 LQKENI. The CDR3 is made up of 16 amino acids. The V and J ends lost 3 bases and 2 bases, in that order; junction bases with no gene match: 8. The chain's CDR3 is CASSPPTGGSNYGYTF. CDR3 DNA sequence: TGTGCCAGCTCACCTCCAACAGGGGGTTCCAACTATGGCTACACCTTC. The complete variable domain, with remaining parts taken from reference TRBV18 and TRBJ1-2, reads NAGVMQNPRHLVRRRGQEARLRCSPMKGHSHVYWYRQLPEEGLKFMVYLQKENIIDESGMPKERFSAEFPKEGPSILRIQQVVRGDSAAYFCASSPPTGGSNYGYTFGSGTRLTVV.

V gene TRBV5-1 combines with J gene TRBJ2-5; the match to TRBD2 covers 10 bases. The germline V gene encodes CDR1 SGHRS and CDR2 YFSETQ. The ends lost 3 bases at V and 2 bases at J; junction bases unmatched: 4. This CDR3 is 15 amino acids long. CDR3 nucleotide sequence: TGCGCCAGCAGCTCACTAGCGGGAACGCAAGAGACCCAGTACTTC. It yields the protein CASSSLAGTQETQYF.

The V call is TRBV7-6, the J call TRBJ2-7, with D uncertain. The CDR3 totals 12 residues. Looked up from germline, CDR1 is SGHVS and CDR2 is FNYEAQ. V lost 5 bases and J 0 bases, leaving 5 bases between the germline ends. This chain's CDR3 is CASSGSSYEQYF. Here the CDR3 DNA reads TGTGCCAGCAGCGGTAGCTCCTACGAGCAGTACTTC.

The J gene is TRBJ2-7, the V gene TRBV28; 9 bases agree with TRBD1. Germline trimming cut 2 bases from V and 4 bases from J; bases unmatched to any gene: 12. This CDR3 is built from 17 residues. Germline V CDR1 and CDR2: MDHEN, SYDVKM. The CDR3 loop is CASSLVGGQGIFYEQYF. CDR3 nucleotides: TGTGCCAGCAGTTTAGTAGGGGGACAGGGAATTTTTTACGAGCAGTACTTC.

The chain joins TRBV6-1 to TRBJ2-7; 7 nucleotides agree with TRBD1. The germline V gene has CDR1 MNHNS and CDR2 SASEGT. J lost 0 bases, V lost 5 bases, and 7 bases had no gene match. The CDR3 is 15 amino acids. The CDR3 sequence is CASSQTGVGSYEQYF. For the CDR3, the DNA is TGTGCCAGCAGTCAAACAGGGGTAGGCTCCTACGAGCAGTACTTC.

The genes are TRBV7-2 and TRBJ1-2, with 10 nucleotides matching TRBD1. The germline gives CDR1 SGHTA, CDR2 FQGNSA. J lost 8 bases, V lost 5 bases, and 5 bases had no gene match. CDR3 length: 13 amino acids. The CDR3 sequence: CASSRDRGWGYTF. The CDR3 nucleotides are TGTGCCAGCAGCAGGGACAGGGGTTGGGGCTACACCTTC.

This clone appeared a few times. The V gene is TRBV7-8, the J gene TRBJ1-4; D remains unclear. The CDR3 has 14 residues. The V end lost 1 base, the J end lost 7 bases, and 10 bases lay between the germline ends. CDR1 is SGHVS, CDR2 FQNEAQ, per germline. CDR3 in amino acids: CASSLGGVSEKLFF. The CDR3 coding sequence is TGTGCCAGCAGCTTAGGGGGAGTCAGTGAAAAACTGTTTTTT.

The V gene is TRBV7-9, the J gene TRBJ2-1; TRBD1 matches 10 bases. Germline CDR1 reads SEHNR; CDR2 reads FQNEAQ (reference sequence). The J segment lost 2 bases and the V segment lost 3 bases, leaving 10 bases of the junction unmatched. The CDR3 has 18 amino acids. CDR3 amino acids: CASSLAGTGERAYNEQFF. CDR3 DNA: TGTGCCAGCAGCTTGGCCGGGACAGGGGAACGGGCCTACAATGAGCAGTTCTTC.

Here the CDR3 DNA reads TGTGCCAGCAGCTTAAAGTCTAGCGGGAGATTCGGTGAGCAGTTCTTC. Protein: CASSLKSSGRFGEQFF. The chain employs TRBV7-3 and TRBJ2-1, with TRBD2 identical over 10 bases. CDR3 length: 16 residues. With V trimmed by 1 base and J by 9 bases, 9 bases remained unmatched. Germline V gene sequence: CDR1 SGHTA, CDR2 FQGTGA. The full variable domain, completed using reference TRBV7-3 and TRBJ2-1, is GAGVSQTPSNKVTEKGKYVELRCDPISGHTALYWYRQSLGQGPEFLIYFQGTGAADDSGLPNDRFFAVRPEGSVSTLKIQRTERGDSAVYLCASSLKSSGRFGEQFFGPGTRLTVL.